This T cell receptor (beta chain) stems from a study of blood T cell repertoires in COVID-19. For the study at large: Collection of acute and convalescent COVID-19 samples took place in the United States, Italy and Spain. T cells, B-cell-depleted T cells, or PBMCs supplied cDNA or gDNA.

Methods used by the authors: Amplifying reference gene primers gave estimates of nucleated cell counts. TCRdb keeps only in-frame clones here, not all; method: immunoSEQ multiplex PCR. For V, J and clone size, that table is used; D and trimming come from the DNA. Counted here are about 75,000 clones, around 90% occurring once; the ten biggest clones make up 2% to 3%. CDR3 length equals 17 residues. The germline V gene encodes CDR1 MNHEY and CDR2 SMNVEV (reference sequence). V dropped 4 bases and J dropped 6; count of bases not matched to a gene: 16. The count of this clone is one. This receptor was obtained from a human donor in a cohort sampled during active COVID-19. The sample comprised peripheral blood. The J gene is TRBJ1-1, the V gene TRBV27; 8 nucleotides match TRBD1. DNA of the CDR3: TGTGCCAGCAGTTCCTTGACAGGGGCACTCGGTAGAGCTGAAGCTTTCTTT. It yields the protein CASSSLTGALGRAEAFF.